The 9 T cell receptor beta chains reported below all come from one sample, sequenced in a study of blood T cells in healthy people across ages. Primers used in a second PCR of about 6 to 11 cycles were a sample-barcoded 5' primer and a J-beta primer mix. TCRdb recomputed calls from the 5' RACE reads with MiXCR, one row per CDR3 protein. This table has approximately 360,000 distinct CDR3 sequences, more than 45% appearing once. The sample taken for sequencing was blood. The source of these receptors is a man aged 55-75 years in good health.

This clonotype has a handful of counts. This chain connects TRBV12-3 or TRBV12-4 to TRBJ1-2, with D possibly being TRBD1 (5 bases). V lost 9 bases and J 4 bases, leaving 15 bases between the germline ends. The CDR3 has 13 amino acids. The CDR3 nucleotides read TGTGCCAGTACCAAAGAAGGGGTCTATGGCTACACCTTC. Its protein product is CASTKEGVYGYTF.

Only a few counts were recorded for this clonotype. The chain combines TRBV24-1 with TRBJ2-3; perhaps TRBD1 as D (5 bases). In germline, CDR1 is KGHDR, CDR2 SFDVKD. The CDR3 runs 14 residues. V lost 2 bases to trimming and J lost 3 bases, with 8 bases between them. The CDR3 is CATSDSQGTDTQYF. CDR3 nucleotides: TGTGCCACCAGTGATTCCCAGGGAACAGATACGCAGTATTTT.

This clonotype showed up many times. V usage is TRBV11-2 and J usage is TRBJ2-5; no clear D. V was clipped by 4 bases and J by 6 bases, with 6 bases between them. This CDR3 spans 11 amino acids. Germline lookup yields CDR1 SGHAT and CDR2 FQNNGV. DNA of the CDR3: TGTGCCAGCAGCTCCGGGCAGACCCAGTACTTC. It specifies CASSSGQTQYF.

This sequence joins TRBV11-2 and TRBJ2-7; D call uncertain. Trimming stripped 2 bases from V and 3 bases from J, with 11 bases between. This CDR3 region has 14 residues. Germline-derived CDR1 and CDR2 are SGHAT and FQNNGV. The chain's CDR3 is CASSLLDGNYEQYF. CDR3 DNA: TGTGCCAGCAGCTTACTCGACGGTAACTACGAGCAGTACTTC.

A few counts support this clonotype. The chain carries TRBV10-1 and TRBJ2-7, with TRBD2 identical over 7 bases. The CDR3 has 16 amino acids. Germline values: CDR1 WNHNN, CDR2 SYGVQD (reference sequence). The V segment lost 3 bases and the J segment 2 bases; nucleotides outside the gene matches: 10. CDR3 coding DNA: TGCGCCAGCAGTGACCTCGGGGGGTGGTCTACCTACGAGCAGTACTTC. Protein: CASSDLGGWSTYEQYF.

The chain recombines TRBV6-5 with TRBJ2-3; 11 positions agree with TRBD1. V lost 4 bases, J lost 3 bases, and 9 bases stayed unmatched. The CDR3 runs 17 residues. The germline gives CDR1 MNHEY, CDR2 SVGAGI. The CDR3 DNA is TGTGCCAGCAGTTCCCACGGACAGGGGGCAAGGACAGATACGCAGTATTTT. This gives the protein CASSSHGQGARTDTQYF.

V is TRBV2 and J is TRBJ2-7, with D maybe TRBD2 (5 bases). V lost 7 bases to trimming and J lost 3 bases, with 10 bases between them. In germline, CDR1 is SNHLY, CDR2 FYNNEI. The CDR3 runs 12 residues. In DNA form, the CDR3 reads TGTGCCAGCACTTTGAGGGTCTACGAGCAGTACTTC. Encoded protein: CASTLRVYEQYF.

The V gene is TRBV7-9, the J gene TRBJ2-5; D is perhaps TRBD1 (6 bases). The assigned J gene may be wrong: the sequence end matches TRBJ2-7 better. The CDR3 is made up of 13 amino acids. Per germline, CDR1 SEHNR and CDR2 FQNEAQ (reference sequence). In DNA form, the CDR3 reads TGTGCCAGCAGTCATGGACAGATCTACGAGCAGTACTTC. This codes for CASSHGQIYEQYF.

This clonotype has a single count. The J gene is TRBJ2-1, the V gene TRBV6-2 or TRBV6-3, with 7 bases fitting TRBD2. The V gene end was trimmed by 4 bases and the J gene end by 3 bases; junction bases not matched to a gene: 0. The CDR3 is 13 amino acids. Germline CDR1 is MNHEY and CDR2 is SVGEGT. The CDR3, as DNA: TGTGCCAGCAGTTGGACTAGCTACAATGAGCAGTTCTTC. Translated: CASSWTSYNEQFF.